This TCR beta chain is drawn from a study of blood T cell repertoires in COVID-19. Across the study: Samples came from the United States, Italy and Spain, spanning acute and convalescent COVID-19. The cDNA or gDNA used as material had been derived from T cells, B-cell-depleted T cells, or PBMCs.

In the source study's methods: By means of reference gene primer amplification, nucleated cell counts were estimated. Using immunoSEQ multiplex PCR, the repertoire was profiled, and TCRdb retains in-frame clones only, with some absent. V and J calls and clone size are as listed in that table; D and trimming were resolved from the DNA. Here the sample spans under 200,000 clones, around four fifths being singletons. The V and J ends lost 3 bases and 0 bases, in that order; junction bases with no gene match: 4. This CDR3 is built from 15 residues. Germline CDR1 is SGHAT and CDR2 is FQNNGV. The source of this sequence is an older woman who had recovered from COVID-19. This rearrangement joins TRBV11-2 to TRBJ1-1; 7 bases align to TRBD1. Sequencing input: peripheral blood. CDR3 residues: CASSLRRGLNTEAFF. CDR3 nucleotide sequence: TGTGCCAGCAGCTTGAGGAGGGGGCTGAACACTGAAGCTTTCTTT.